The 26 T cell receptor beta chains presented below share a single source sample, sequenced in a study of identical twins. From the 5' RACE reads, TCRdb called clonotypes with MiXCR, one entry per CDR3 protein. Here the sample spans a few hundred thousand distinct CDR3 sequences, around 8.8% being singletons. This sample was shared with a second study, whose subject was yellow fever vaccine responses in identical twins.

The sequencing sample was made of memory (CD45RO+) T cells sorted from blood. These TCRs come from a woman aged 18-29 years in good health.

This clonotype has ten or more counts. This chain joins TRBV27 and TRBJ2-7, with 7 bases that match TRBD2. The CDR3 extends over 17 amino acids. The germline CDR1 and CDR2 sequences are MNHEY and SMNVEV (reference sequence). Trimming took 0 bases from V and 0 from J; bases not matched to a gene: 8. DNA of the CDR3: TGTGCCAGCAGTTTATCGGGAAGCGGGGCTTTCTCCTACGAGCAGTACTTC. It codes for CASSLSGSGAFSYEQYF.

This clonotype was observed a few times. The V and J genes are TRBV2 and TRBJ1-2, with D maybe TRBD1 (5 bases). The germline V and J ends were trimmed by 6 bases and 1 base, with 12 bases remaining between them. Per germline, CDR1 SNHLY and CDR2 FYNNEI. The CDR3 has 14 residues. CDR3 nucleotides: TGTGCCAGCAGATCGACAGCGCTTAACTATGGCTACACCTTC. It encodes CASRSTALNYGYTF. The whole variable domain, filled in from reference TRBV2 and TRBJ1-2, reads EPEVTQTPSHQVTQMGQEVILRCVPISNHLYFYWYRQILGQKVEFLVSFYNNEISEKSEIFDDQFSVERPDGSNFTLKIRSTKLEDSAMYFCASRSTALNYGYTFGSGTRLTVV.

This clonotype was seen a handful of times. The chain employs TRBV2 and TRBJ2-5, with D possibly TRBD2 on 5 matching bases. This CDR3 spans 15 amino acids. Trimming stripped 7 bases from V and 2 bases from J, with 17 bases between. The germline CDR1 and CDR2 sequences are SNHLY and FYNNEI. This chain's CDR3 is CASNKRVVRQETQYF. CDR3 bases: TGTGCCAGCAACAAGAGGGTTGTAAGGCAAGAGACCCAGTACTTC.

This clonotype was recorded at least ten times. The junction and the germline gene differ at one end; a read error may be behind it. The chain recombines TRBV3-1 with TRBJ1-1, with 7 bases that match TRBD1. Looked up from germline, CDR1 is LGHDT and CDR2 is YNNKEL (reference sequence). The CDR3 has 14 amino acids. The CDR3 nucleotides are TGTGCCAGCACCCAACAGGGGCTGAACACTGAAGCTTTCTTT. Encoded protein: CASTQQGLNTEAFF.

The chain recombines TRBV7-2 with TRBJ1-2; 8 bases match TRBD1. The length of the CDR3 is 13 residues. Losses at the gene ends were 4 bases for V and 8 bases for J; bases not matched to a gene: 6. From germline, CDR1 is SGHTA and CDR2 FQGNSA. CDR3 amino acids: CASSSNTGGGYTF. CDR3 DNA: TGTGCCAGCAGCTCAAACACAGGGGGAGGCTACACCTTC.

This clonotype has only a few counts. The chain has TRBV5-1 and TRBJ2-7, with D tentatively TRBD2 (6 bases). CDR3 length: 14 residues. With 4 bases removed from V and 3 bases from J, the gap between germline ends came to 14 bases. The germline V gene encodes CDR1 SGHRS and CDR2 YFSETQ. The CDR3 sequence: CASSGSGAFYEQYF. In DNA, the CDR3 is TGCGCCAGCAGCGGGTCGGGAGCCTTCTACGAGCAGTACTTC. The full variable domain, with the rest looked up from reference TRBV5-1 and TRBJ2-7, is KAGVTQTPRYLIKTRGQQVTLSCSPISGHRSVSWYQQTPGQGLQFLFEYFSETQRNKGNFPGRFSGRQFSNSRSEMNVSTLELGDSALYLCASSGSGAFYEQYFGPGTRLTVT.

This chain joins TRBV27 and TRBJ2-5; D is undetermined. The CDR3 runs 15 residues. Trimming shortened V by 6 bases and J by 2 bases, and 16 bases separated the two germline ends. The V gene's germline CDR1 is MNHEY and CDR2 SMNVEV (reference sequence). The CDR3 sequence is CASSPGPGLQETQYF. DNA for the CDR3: TGTGCCAGCAGCCCCGGTCCAGGCCTTCAAGAGACCCAGTACTTC.

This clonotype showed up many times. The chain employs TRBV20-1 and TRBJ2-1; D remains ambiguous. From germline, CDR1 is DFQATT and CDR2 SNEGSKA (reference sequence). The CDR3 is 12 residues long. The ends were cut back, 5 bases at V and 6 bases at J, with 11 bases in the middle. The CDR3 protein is CSAPDLTNEQFF. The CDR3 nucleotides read TGCAGTGCTCCTGACCTAACCAATGAGCAGTTCTTC.

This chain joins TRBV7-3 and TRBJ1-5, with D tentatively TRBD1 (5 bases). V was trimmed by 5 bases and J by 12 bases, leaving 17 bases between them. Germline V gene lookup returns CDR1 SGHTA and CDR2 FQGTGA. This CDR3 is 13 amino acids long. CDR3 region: CASSPSQGGHQHF. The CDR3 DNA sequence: TGTGCCAGCAGCCCATCCCAGGGTGGGCACCAGCATTTT.

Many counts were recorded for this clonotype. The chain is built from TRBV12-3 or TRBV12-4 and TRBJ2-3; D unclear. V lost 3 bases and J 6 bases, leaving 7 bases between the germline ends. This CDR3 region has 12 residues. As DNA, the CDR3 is TGTGCCAGCAGTTTGACGGTCGATACGCAGTATTTT. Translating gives CASSLTVDTQYF.

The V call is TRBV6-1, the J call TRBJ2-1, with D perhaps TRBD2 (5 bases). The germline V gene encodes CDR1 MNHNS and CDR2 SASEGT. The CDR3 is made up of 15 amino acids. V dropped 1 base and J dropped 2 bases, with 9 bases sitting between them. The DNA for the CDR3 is TGTGCCAGCAGTGAAGAGAGGGCCCCCTACAATGAGCAGTTCTTC. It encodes CASSEERAPYNEQFF.

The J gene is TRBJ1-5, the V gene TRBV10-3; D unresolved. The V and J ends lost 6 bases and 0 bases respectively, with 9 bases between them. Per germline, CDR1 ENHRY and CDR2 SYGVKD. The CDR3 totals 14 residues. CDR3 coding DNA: TGTGCCATCAGGGGAGAATTTAGCAATCAGCCCCAGCATTTT. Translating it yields CAIRGEFSNQPQHF.

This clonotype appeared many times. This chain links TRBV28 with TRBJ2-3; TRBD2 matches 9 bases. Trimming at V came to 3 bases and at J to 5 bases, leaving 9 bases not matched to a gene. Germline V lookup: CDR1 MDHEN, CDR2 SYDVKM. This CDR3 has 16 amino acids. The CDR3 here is CASSFGTGTSRDTQYF. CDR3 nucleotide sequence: TGTGCCAGCAGTTTTGGGACCGGGACTAGCCGAGATACGCAGTATTTT.

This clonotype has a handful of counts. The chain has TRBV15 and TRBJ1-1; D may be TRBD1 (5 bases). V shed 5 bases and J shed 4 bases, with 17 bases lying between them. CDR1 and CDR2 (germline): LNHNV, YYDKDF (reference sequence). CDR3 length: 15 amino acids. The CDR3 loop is CATSPQGSGVTEAFF. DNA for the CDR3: TGTGCCACCAGCCCTCAGGGAAGTGGAGTCACTGAAGCTTTCTTT. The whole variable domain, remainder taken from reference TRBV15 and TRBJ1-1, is DAMVIQNPRYQVTQFGKPVTLSCSQTLNHNVMYWYQQKSSQAPKLLFHYYDKDFNNEADTPDNFQSRRPNTSFCFLDIRSPGLGDTAMYLCATSPQGSGVTEAFFGQGTRLTVV.

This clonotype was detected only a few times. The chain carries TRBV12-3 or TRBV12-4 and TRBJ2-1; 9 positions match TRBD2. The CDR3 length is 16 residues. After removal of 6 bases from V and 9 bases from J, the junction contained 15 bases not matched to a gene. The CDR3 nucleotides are TGTGCCAGCAGACGAAGTAGCGGGGGCCACGAGGGTGAGCAGTTCTTC. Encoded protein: CASRRSSGGHEGEQFF.

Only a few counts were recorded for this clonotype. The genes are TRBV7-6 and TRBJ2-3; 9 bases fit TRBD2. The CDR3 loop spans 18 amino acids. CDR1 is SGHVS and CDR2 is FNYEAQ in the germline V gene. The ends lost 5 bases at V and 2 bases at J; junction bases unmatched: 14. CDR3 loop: CASSPSSRGGPNTDTQYF. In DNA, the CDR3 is TGTGCCAGCAGCCCCTCATCGCGGGGGGGTCCTAACACAGATACGCAGTATTTT.

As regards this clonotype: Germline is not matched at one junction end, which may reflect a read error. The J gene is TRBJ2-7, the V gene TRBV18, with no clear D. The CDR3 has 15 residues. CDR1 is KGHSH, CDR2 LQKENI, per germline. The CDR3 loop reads CASSPEVKSSNEQYF. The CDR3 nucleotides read TGTGCCAGCTCACCAGAGGTAAAGAGCTCCAACGAGCAGTACTTC. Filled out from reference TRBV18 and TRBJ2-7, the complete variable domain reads NAGVMQNPRHLVRRRGQEARLRCSPMKGHSHVYWYRQLPEEGLKFMVYLQKENIIDESGMPKERFSAEFPKEGPSILRIQQVVRGDSAAYFCASSPEVKSSNEQYFGPGTRLTVT.

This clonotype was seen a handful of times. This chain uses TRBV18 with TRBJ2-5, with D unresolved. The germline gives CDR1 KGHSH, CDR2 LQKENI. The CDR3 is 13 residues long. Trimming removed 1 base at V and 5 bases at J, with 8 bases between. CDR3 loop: CASSPHVRETQYF. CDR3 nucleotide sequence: TGTGCCAGCTCACCACATGTAAGGGAGACCCAGTACTTC.

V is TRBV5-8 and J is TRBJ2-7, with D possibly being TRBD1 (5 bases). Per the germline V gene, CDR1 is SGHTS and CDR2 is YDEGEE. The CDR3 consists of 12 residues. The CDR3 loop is CASSLKSQGRVV. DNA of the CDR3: TGTGCCAGCAGCTTGAAATCGCAGGGTAGGGTCGTC.

CDR3: CSAISPGQVTDTQYF. The CDR3 DNA reads TGCAGTGCCATTAGTCCGGGACAGGTCACAGATACGCAGTATTTT. The V gene is TRBV20-1, the J gene TRBJ2-3, with 8 bases identical to TRBD1. This CDR3 spans 15 amino acids. Germline loops: CDR1 DFQATT, CDR2 SNEGSKA (reference sequence). The V segment lost 6 bases and the J segment 2 bases; nucleotides outside the gene matches: 10.

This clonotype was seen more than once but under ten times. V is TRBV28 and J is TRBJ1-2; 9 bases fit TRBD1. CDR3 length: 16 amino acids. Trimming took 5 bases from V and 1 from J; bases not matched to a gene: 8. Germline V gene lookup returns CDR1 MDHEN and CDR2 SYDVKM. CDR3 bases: TGTGCCAGCAGTAAACAGGGGGCGAACTATAACTATGGCTACACCTTC. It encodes CASSKQGANYNYGYTF.

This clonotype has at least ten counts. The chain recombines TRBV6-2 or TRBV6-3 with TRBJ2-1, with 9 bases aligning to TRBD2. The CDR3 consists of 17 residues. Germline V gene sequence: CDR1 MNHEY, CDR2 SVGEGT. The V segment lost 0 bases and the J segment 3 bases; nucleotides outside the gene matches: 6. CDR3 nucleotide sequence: TGTGCCAGCAGTTACTCGCCCCCTAGCGGGATCTACAATGAGCAGTTCTTC. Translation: CASSYSPPSGIYNEQFF.

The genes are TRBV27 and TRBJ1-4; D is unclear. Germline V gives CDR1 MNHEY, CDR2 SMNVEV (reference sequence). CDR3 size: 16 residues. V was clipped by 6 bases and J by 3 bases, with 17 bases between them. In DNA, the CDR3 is TGTGCCAGCAGACAAAACCTGGGCGCGGCTAATGAAAAACTGTTTTTT. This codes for CASRQNLGAANEKLFF.

The DNA for the CDR3 is TGTGCCAGCAGCTTATTTTGGGGACAGGAAGCAGATACGCAGTATTTT. This translates into CASSLFWGQEADTQYF. J is TRBJ2-3 and V is TRBV11-1; the match to TRBD1 covers 8 bases. This CDR3 has 16 residues. V gave up 2 bases and J gave up 4 bases; unmatched junction bases: 8. Per germline, CDR1 SGHAT and CDR2 FQDESV (reference sequence).

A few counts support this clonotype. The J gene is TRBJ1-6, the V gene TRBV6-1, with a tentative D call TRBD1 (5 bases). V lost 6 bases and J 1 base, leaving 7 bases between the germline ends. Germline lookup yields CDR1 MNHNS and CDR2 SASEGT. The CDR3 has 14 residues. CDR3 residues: CASRGPSYNSPLHF. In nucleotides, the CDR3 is TGTGCCAGCAGGGGGCCTTCCTATAATTCACCCCTCCACTTT.

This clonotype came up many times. The CDR3 coding sequence is TGTGCCAGCAGCCCTAGCCGGACCGGGGAGCTGTTTTTT. It specifies CASSPSRTGELFF. The chain combines TRBV7-2 with TRBJ2-2; D might be TRBD2 (5 bases). With 5 bases removed from V and 5 bases from J, the gap between germline ends came to 9 bases. Per the germline V gene, CDR1 is SGHTA and CDR2 is FQGNSA. The CDR3 runs to 13 residues.